Sequencing of this T cell receptor (beta chain) was carried out in a study of T-cell memory formation after mild COVID-19. J lost 6 bases, V lost 6 bases, and 11 bases had no gene match. The CDR3 is made up of 13 amino acids. CDR1 is DFQATT and CDR2 is SNEGSKA in the germline V gene (reference sequence). This clonotype was detected only a few times. TCRdb recomputed calls from the 5' RACE reads with MiXCR, one row per CDR3 protein. The table lists roughly 250,000 distinct CDR3 sequences, roughly 15% of them singletons. The origin of this receptor is a man between 18 and 35 years old who had mild COVID-19 (a few samples of this study predate the infection). Cell type and time point are not known. The sequenced material came from PBMCs or a T cell subset sorted from them (not recorded which). J is TRBJ2-7 and V is TRBV20-1; TRBD1 matches 7 bases. In DNA form, the CDR3 reads TGCAGTGCCCCGAGACAGGGTCTCGTCGAGCAGTACGTC. It codes for CSAPRQGLVEQYV.